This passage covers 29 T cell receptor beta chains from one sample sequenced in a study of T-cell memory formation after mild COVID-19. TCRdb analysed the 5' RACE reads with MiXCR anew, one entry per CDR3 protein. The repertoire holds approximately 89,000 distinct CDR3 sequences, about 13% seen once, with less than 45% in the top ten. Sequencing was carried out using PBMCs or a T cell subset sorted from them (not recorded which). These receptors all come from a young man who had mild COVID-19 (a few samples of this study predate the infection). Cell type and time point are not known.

The CDR3 bases are TGTGCCAGCAGCGTAGCCGGGACAGGGCCCAATTCACCCCTCCACTTT. It encodes CASSVAGTGPNSPLHF. The chain combines TRBV9 with TRBJ1-6; TRBD1 matches 9 bases. The CDR3 covers 16 residues. J lost 7 bases, V lost 0 bases, and 5 bases had no gene match. Germline V lookup: CDR1 SGDLS, CDR2 YYNGEE.

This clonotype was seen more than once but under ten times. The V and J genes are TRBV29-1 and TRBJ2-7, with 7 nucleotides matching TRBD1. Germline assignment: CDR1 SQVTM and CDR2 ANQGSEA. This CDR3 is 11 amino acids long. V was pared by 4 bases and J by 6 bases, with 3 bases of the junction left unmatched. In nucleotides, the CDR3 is TGCAGCGTTGCCACAGGGGCCGAGCAGTACTTC. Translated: CSVATGAEQYF.

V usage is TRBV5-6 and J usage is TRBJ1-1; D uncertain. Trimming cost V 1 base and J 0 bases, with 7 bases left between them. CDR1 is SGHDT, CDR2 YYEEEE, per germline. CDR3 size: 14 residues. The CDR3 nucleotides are TGTGCCAGCAGCTTGATAGGGTTGAACACTGAAGCTTTCTTT. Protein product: CASSLIGLNTEAFF.

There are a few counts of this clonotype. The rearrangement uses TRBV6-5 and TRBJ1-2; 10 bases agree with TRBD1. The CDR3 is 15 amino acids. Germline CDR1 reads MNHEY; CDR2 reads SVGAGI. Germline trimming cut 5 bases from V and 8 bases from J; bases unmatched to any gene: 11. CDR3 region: CASSVPGTGVGGYTF. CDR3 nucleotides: TGTGCCAGCAGTGTTCCCGGGACAGGGGTCGGCGGCTACACCTTC.

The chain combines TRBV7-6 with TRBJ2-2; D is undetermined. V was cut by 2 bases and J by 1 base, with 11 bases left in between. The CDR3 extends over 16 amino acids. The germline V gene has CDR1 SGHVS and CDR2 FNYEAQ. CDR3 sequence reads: CASSLLSQWNTGELFF. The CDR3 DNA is TGTGCCAGCAGCTTATTGTCACAATGGAACACCGGGGAGCTGTTTTTT.

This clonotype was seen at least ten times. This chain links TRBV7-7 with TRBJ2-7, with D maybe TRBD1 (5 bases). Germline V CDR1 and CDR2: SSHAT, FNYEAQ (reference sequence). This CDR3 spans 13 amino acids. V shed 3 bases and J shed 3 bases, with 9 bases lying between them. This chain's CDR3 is CASSLGPSYEQYF. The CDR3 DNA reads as TGTGCCAGCAGCTTGGGGCCTAGCTACGAGCAGTACTTC.

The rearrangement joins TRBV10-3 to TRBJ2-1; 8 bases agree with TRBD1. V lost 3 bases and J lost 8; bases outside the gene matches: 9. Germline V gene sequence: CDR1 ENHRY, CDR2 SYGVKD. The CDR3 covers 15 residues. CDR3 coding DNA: TGTGCCATCAGTGAACGAACACAGGGGGGTGATGAGCAGTTCTTC. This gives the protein CAISERTQGGDEQFF.

The CDR3 nucleotides read TGTGCCAGCAGCCAGCTGGCAGGGACCCACAATGAGCAGTTCTTC. Encoded protein: CASSQLAGTHNEQFF. The chain links TRBV7-8 to TRBJ2-1; perhaps D is TRBD1 or TRBD2 (5 bases each). Germline assignment: CDR1 SGHVS and CDR2 FQNEAQ. CDR3 length: 15 amino acids. The V and J ends lost 5 bases and 5 bases respectively, with 16 bases between them.

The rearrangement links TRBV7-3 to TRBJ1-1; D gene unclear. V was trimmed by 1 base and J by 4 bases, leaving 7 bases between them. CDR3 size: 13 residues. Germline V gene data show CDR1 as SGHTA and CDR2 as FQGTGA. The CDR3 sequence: CASSLNPGTEAFF. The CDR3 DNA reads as TGTGCCAGCAGCTTAAATCCCGGCACTGAAGCTTTCTTT.

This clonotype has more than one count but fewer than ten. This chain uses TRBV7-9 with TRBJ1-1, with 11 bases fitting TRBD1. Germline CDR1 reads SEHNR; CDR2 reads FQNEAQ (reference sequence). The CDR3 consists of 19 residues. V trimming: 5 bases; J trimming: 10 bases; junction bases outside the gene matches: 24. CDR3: CASSERTRDRGYLAPRAFF. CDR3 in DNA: TGTGCCAGCAGCGAAAGAACCCGGGACAGGGGGTATCTTGCCCCTCGAGCTTTCTTT.

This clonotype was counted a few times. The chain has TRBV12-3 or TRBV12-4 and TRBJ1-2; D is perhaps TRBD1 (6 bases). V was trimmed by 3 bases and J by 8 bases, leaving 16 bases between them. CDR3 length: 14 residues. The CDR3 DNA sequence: TGTGCCAGCAGTTTTGTTAGGACAGTTATAGGCTACACCTTC. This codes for CASSFVRTVIGYTF.

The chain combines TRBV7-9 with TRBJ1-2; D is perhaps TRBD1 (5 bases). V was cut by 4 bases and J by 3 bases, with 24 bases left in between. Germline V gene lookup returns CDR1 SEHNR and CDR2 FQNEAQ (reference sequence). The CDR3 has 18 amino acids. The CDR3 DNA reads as TGTGCCAGCAGCTCAAACCTGGTTGGGCAGGGCTATGACTATGGCTACACCTTC. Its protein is CASSSNLVGQGYDYGYTF.

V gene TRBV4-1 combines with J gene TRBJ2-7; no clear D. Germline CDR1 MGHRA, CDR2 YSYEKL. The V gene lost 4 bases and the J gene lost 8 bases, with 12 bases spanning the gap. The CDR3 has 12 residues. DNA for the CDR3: TGCGCCAGCAGCCCAACAGATGGCAAGCAGTACTTC. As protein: CASSPTDGKQYF.

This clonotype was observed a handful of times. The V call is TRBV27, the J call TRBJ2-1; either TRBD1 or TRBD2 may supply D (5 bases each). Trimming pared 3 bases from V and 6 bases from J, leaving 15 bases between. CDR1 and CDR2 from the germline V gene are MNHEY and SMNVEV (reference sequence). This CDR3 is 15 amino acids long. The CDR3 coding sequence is TGTGCCAGCAGTTTTGGGCAGGGACCCTTCAATGAGCAGTTCTTC. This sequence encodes CASSFGQGPFNEQFF.

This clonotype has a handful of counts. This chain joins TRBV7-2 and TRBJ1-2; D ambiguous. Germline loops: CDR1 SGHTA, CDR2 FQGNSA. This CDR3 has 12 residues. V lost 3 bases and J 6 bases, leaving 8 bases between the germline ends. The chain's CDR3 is CASSFSSDGYTF. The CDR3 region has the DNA TGTGCCAGCAGCTTTAGTTCGGATGGCTACACCTTC. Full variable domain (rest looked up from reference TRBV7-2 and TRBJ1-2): GAGVSQSPSNKVTEKGKDVELRCDPISGHTALYWYRQSLGQGLEFLIYFQGNSAPDKSGLPSDRFSAERTGGSVSTLTIQRTQQEDSAVYLCASSFSSDGYTFGSGTRLTVV.

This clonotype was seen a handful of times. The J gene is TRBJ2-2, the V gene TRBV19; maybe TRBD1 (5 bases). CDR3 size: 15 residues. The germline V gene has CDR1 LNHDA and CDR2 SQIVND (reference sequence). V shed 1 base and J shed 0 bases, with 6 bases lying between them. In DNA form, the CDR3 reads TGTGCCAGTAGTATAGCACAGGCGAACACCGGGGAGCTGTTTTTT. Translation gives CASSIAQANTGELFF.

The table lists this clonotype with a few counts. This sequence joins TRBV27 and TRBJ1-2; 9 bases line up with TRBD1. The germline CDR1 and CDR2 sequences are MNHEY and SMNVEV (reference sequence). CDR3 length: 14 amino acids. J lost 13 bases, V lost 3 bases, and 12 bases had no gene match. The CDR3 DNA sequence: TGTGCCAGCAGTTTTAGCGACAGGGGGGAACATTGCACCTTC. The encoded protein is CASSFSDRGEHCTF.

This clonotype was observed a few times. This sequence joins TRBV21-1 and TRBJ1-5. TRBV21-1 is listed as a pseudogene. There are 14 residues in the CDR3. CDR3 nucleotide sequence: TGTGCCAGCAGCAAAGTCGCAGGGAATCAGCCCCAGCATTTT. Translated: CASSKVAGNQPQHF.

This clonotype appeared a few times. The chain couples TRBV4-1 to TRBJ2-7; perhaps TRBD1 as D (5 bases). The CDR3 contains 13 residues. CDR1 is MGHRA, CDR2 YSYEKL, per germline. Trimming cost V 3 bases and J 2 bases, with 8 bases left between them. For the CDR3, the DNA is TGCGCCAGCAGCCACGACAGTCCCTACGAGCAGTACTTC. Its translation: CASSHDSPYEQYF.

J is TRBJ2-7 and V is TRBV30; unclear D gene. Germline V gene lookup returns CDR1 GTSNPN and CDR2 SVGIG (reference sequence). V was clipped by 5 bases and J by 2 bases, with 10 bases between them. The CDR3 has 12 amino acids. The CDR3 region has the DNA TGTGCCTGGTCTCGTTATACCTACGAGCAGTACTTC. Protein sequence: CAWSRYTYEQYF.

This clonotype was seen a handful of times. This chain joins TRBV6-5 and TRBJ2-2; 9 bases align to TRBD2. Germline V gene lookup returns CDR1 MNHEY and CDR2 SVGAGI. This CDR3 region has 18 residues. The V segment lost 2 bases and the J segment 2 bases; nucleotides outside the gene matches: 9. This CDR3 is CASSYAGGAGGNTGELFF. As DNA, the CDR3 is TGTGCCAGCAGTTACGCTGGTGGAGCGGGGGGAAACACCGGGGAGCTGTTTTTT.

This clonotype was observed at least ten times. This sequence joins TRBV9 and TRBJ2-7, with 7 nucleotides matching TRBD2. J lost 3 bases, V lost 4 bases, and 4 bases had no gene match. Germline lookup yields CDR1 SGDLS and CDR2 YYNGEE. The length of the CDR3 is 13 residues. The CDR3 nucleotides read TGTGCCAGCAGCCCCAGCGGGGACTACGAGCAGTACTTC. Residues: CASSPSGDYEQYF.

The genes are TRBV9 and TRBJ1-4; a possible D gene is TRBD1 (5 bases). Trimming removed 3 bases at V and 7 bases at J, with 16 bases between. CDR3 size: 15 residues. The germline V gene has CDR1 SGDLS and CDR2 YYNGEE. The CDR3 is CASSAMGRAGEKLFF. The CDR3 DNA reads TGTGCCAGCAGCGCCATGGGCAGGGCAGGTGAAAAACTGTTTTTT.

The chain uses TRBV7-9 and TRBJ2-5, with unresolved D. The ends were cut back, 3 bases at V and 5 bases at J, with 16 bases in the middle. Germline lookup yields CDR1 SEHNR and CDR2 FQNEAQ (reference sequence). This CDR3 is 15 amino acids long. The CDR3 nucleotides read TGTGCCAGCAGCTTTTGGCAGACCTTCAGGGAGACCCAGTACTTC. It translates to CASSFWQTFRETQYF.

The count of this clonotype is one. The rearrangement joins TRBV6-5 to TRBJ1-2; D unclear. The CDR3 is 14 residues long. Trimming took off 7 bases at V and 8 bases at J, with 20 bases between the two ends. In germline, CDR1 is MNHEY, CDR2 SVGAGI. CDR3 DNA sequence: TGTGCCAGCACCAAACCCACAGTGGCCTGGGGCTACACCTTC. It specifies CASTKPTVAWGYTF.

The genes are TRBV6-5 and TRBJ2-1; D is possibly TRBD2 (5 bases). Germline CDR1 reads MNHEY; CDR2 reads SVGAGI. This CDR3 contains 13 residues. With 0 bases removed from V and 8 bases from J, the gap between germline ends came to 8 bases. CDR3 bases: TGTGCCAGCAGTTACTCGAGAGGGTATGAGCAGTTCTTC. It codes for CASSYSRGYEQFF.

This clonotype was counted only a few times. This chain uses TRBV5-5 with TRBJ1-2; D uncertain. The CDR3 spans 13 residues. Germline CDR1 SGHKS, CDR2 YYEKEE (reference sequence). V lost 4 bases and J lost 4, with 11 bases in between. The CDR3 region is CASSPDESYGYTF. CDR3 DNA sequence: TGTGCCAGCAGCCCGGACGAGAGCTATGGCTACACCTTC.

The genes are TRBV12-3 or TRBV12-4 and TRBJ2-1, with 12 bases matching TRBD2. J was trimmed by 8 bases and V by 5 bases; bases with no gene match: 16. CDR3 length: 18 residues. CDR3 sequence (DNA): TGTGCCAGCAGTCCCCTCCGAAGGTCTAGCGGGGGGGCCGATGAGCAGTTCTTC. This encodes CASSPLRRSSGGADEQFF.

The CDR3, as DNA: TGTGCCAGCAGTTCCAGTCTTTTGGGATGGAACACTGAAGCTTTCTTT. Translated, it gives CASSSSLLGWNTEAFF. The V and J genes are TRBV6-2 or TRBV6-3 and TRBJ1-1; D remains unclear. The CDR3 contains 16 residues. The V gene lost 4 bases and the J gene lost 1 base, with 16 bases spanning the gap. Germline V gene sequence: CDR1 MNHEY, CDR2 SVGEGT.